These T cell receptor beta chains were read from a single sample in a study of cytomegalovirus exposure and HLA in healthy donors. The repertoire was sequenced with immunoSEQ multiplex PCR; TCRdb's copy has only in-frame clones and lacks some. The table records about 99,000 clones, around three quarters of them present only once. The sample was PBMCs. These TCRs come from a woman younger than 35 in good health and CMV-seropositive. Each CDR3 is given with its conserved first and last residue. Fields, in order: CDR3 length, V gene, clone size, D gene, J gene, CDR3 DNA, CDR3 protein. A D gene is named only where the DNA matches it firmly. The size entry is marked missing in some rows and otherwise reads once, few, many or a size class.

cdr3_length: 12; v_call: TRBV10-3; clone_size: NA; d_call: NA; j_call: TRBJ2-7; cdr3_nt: TGTGCCATCGCAGGGGGAGGCTACGAGCAGTACTTC; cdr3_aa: CAIAGGGYEQYF
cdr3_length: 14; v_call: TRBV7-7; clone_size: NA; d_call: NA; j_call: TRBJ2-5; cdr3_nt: TGTGCCAGCAGCCCCGCGGGGCTCCAAGAGACCCAGTACTTC; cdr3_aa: CASSPAGLQETQYF
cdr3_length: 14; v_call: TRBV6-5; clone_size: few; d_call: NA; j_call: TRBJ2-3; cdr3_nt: TGTGCCAGCAGTTCCCATACTAGGGGGGATACGCAGTATTTT; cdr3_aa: CASSSHTRGDTQYF
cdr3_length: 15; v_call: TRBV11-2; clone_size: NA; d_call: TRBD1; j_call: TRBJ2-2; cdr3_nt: TGTGCCAGCAGCTCCCCGACAGGGTATGGCGGGGAGCTGTTTTTT; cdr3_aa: CASSSPTGYGGELFF
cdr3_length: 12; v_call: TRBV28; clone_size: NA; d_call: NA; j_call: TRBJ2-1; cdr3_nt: TGTGCCAGCAGCCTGGGGCCAACCGAGCAGTTCTTC; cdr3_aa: CASSLGPTEQFF
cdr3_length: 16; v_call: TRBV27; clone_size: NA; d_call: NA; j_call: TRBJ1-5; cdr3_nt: TGTGCCAGCAGTTTATCGGGCAGGGAAGTTTATCAGCCCCAGCATTTT; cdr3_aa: CASSLSGREVYQPQHF
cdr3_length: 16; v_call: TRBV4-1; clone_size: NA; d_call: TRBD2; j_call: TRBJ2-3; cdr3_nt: TGCGCCAGCAGCCCTAGGGGAACTAGCGGGGTAGATACGCAGTATTTT; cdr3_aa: CASSPRGTSGVDTQYF
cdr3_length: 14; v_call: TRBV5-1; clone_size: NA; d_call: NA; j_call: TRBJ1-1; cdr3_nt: TGCGCCAGCAGCTTGGTAGGAGGAGGGGATGGAGCTTTCTTT; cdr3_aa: CASSLVGGGDGAFF
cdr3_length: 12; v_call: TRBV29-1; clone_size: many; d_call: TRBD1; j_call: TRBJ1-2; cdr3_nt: TGCAGCGTTGGGGGACAGAACTATGGCTACACCTTC; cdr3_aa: CSVGGQNYGYTF
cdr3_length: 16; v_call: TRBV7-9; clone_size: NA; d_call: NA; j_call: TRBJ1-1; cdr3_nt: TGTGCCAGCAGCCAAGACGGGAGTCAATTAAACACTGAAGCTTTCTTT; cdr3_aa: CASSQDGSQLNTEAFF
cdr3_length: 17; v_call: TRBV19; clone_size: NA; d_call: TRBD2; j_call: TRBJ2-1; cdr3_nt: TGTGCCAGTAGTGACCGACTAGCGGGAGGTCTGTACAATGAGCAGTTCTTC; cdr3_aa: CASSDRLAGGLYNEQFF
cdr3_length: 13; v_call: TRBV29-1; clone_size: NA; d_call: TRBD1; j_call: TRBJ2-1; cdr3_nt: TGCAGCGCGGACAGGGGAAAATTTCATGAGCAGTTCTTC; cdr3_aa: CSADRGKFHEQFF
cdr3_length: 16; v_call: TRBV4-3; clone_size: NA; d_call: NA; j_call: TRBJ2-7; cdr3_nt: TGCGCCAGCAGCCAAGATCGGGTCAGTGCCGGCTCCGAGCAGTACTTC; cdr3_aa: CASSQDRVSAGSEQYF